The 17 T cell receptor beta chains in this list originate from one sample, sequenced in a study of identical twins. TCRdb redid the calling of the 5' RACE reads with MiXCR, one entry per CDR3 protein. This sample has hundreds of thousands of distinct CDR3 sequences, with around 8.1% found just once. This sample also appeared in a second study, on yellow fever vaccine responses in identical twins.

The sample comprised memory (CD45RO+) T cells sorted from blood. The receptors originated from a woman in her late teens or twenties in good health.

CDR3 loop: CASSLAGLPPYEQYF. The CDR3 bases are TGTGCCAGCAGCTTAGCGGGGCTACCTCCCTACGAGCAGTACTTC. This chain uses TRBV7-9 with TRBJ2-7; tentative D call: TRBD1 (5 bases). This CDR3 spans 15 amino acids. From germline, CDR1 is SEHNR and CDR2 FQNEAQ (reference sequence). Between the trimmed V and J ends, which lost 0 bases and 2 bases, there was a span of 11 bases.

Only a few counts were recorded for this clonotype. The genes are TRBV3-1 and TRBJ2-3; D gene ambiguous. This CDR3 contains 15 residues. Trimming took off 3 bases at V and 0 bases at J, with 10 bases between the two ends. Germline loops: CDR1 LGHDT, CDR2 YNNKEL (reference sequence). CDR3 sequence (DNA): TGTGCCAGCAGCCAGGCGTCCCTTAGCACAGATACGCAGTATTTT. Translating it yields CASSQASLSTDTQYF.

In this sample, this clonotype turned up many times. V usage is TRBV20-1 and J usage is TRBJ1-6; D is perhaps TRBD1 (5 bases). Germline V gene sequence: CDR1 DFQATT, CDR2 SNEGSKA (reference sequence). This CDR3 comprises 15 residues. The germline V and J ends were trimmed by 5 bases and 5 bases, with 16 bases remaining between them. DNA for the CDR3: TGCAGTGCTCCATCCTCCGGACAACATAATTCACCCCTCCACTTT. This translates into CSAPSSGQHNSPLHF.

This clonotype was picked up a small number of times. The rearrangement links TRBV2 to TRBJ2-3; 9 nucleotides match TRBD1. This CDR3 has 14 amino acids. The V segment lost 9 bases and the J segment 4 bases; nucleotides outside the gene matches: 8. From germline, CDR1 is SNHLY and CDR2 FYNNEI. This CDR3 reads CARGQGMSPDTQYF. CDR3 nucleotide sequence: TGTGCCAGGGGACAGGGAATGTCGCCAGATACGCAGTATTTT.

The V call is TRBV11-2, the J call TRBJ2-7; D is unclear. The CDR3 has 18 amino acids. CDR1 and CDR2 from the germline V gene are SGHAT and FQNNGV. Trimming took 5 bases from V and 5 from J, leaving 28 bases between them. CDR3 DNA: TGTGCCAGCAGCCTCGCCTCAGTGAAGGAATGGAATAGGGACGAGCAGTACTTC. Its protein is CASSLASVKEWNRDEQYF.

This clonotype came up many times. This chain uses TRBV20-1 with TRBJ2-1; D perhaps matches TRBD2 (5 bases). CDR1 and CDR2 (germline): DFQATT, SNEGSKA (reference sequence). Trimming stripped 6 bases from V and 6 bases from J, with 15 bases between. This CDR3 has 13 residues. The CDR3 DNA reads as TGCAGTGCCGAAGGAGGTTATGGCAATGAGCAGTTCTTC. This translates into CSAEGGYGNEQFF.

The CDR3 nucleotides are TGTGCCAGCAGCTTAGGTACTCCGGTAGGGGCCAAAAACATTCAGTACTTC. Residues: CASSLGTPVGAKNIQYF. The chain couples TRBV11-1 to TRBJ2-4, with unresolved D. This CDR3 comprises 17 residues. CDR1 is SGHAT and CDR2 is FQDESV in the germline V gene (reference sequence). V lost 1 base to trimming and J lost 1 base, with 14 bases between them.

This clonotype was recorded at least ten times. This rearrangement joins TRBV5-1 to TRBJ2-7, with D perhaps matching TRBD1 (6 bases). Germline V gives CDR1 SGHRS, CDR2 YFSETQ. This CDR3 contains 13 residues. Trimming pared 2 bases from V and 2 bases from J, leaving 8 bases between. CDR3 loop: CASSLNRAYEQYF. In DNA form, the CDR3 reads TGCGCCAGCAGCTTAAACAGGGCCTACGAGCAGTACTTC.

As DNA, the CDR3 is TGTGCCAGCAGTCTGGGGCTGGTCGATGAGCAGTTCTTC. This codes for CASSLGLVDEQFF. This chain joins TRBV2 and TRBJ2-1; D possibly corresponds to TRBD1 (5 bases). This CDR3 is built from 13 residues. V was shortened by 5 bases and J by 8 bases, with 13 bases between the two germline ends. Looked up from germline, CDR1 is SNHLY and CDR2 is FYNNEI.

Ten or more counts support this clonotype. J is TRBJ2-3 and V is TRBV5-1, with D perhaps TRBD2 (5 bases). Germline V CDR1 and CDR2: SGHRS, YFSETQ. The CDR3 runs to 15 residues. Trimming removed 3 bases from V and 5 bases from J, with 16 bases in between. The CDR3 DNA follows: TGCGCCAGCAGCTACACGAGGACTGGACGAGATACGCAGTATTTT. Translating gives CASSYTRTGRDTQYF. The complete variable domain, with remaining parts taken from reference TRBV5-1 and TRBJ2-3, reads KAGVTQTPRYLIKTRGQQVTLSCSPISGHRSVSWYQQTPGQGLQFLFEYFSETQRNKGNFPGRFSGRQFSNSRSEMNVSTLELGDSALYLCASSYTRTGRDTQYFGPGTRLTVL.

This clonotype was observed a handful of times. The gene calls are TRBV7-8 and TRBJ1-5; 8 nucleotides match TRBD1. Trimming at V came to 5 bases and at J to 6 bases, leaving 9 bases not matched to a gene. The length of the CDR3 is 15 residues. The V gene's germline CDR1 is SGHVS and CDR2 FQNEAQ. The DNA for the CDR3 is TGTGCCAGCAGCCGTAACTCAGGGGGCAGTCAGCCCCAGCATTTT. The encoded protein is CASSRNSGGSQPQHF.

This chain connects TRBV20-1 to TRBJ2-7; TRBD2 might be the D (5 bases). V lost 2 bases and J lost 5, with 16 bases in between. This CDR3 spans 14 amino acids. CDR1 is DFQATT and CDR2 is SNEGSKA in the germline V gene (reference sequence). CDR3 sequence: CSARLAGPRNEQYF. In DNA form, the CDR3 reads TGCAGTGCTAGACTCGCGGGCCCCCGCAACGAGCAGTACTTC.

The table lists this clonotype with many counts. V usage is TRBV5-1 and J usage is TRBJ2-1, with 10 bases that match TRBD2. CDR1 SGHRS and CDR2 YFSETQ come from the germline V gene. The length of the CDR3 is 15 residues. After removal of 7 bases from V and 8 bases from J, the junction contained 12 bases not matched to a gene. Here the CDR3 reads CASSKGAGGLHEQFF. In nucleotides, the CDR3 is TGCGCCAGCTCAAAGGGAGCGGGGGGGCTCCATGAGCAGTTCTTC.

The rearrangement joins TRBV7-2 to TRBJ2-7; D remains ambiguous. Germline values: CDR1 SGHTA, CDR2 FQGNSA. This CDR3 is built from 13 residues. The V end was cut by 4 bases, the J end by 3 bases, with 10 bases between. The CDR3 nucleotides are TGTGCCAGCAGCTCGACCCTCGACTACGAGCAGTACTTC. Translated: CASSSTLDYEQYF.

V gene TRBV7-3 combines with J gene TRBJ2-1; D could derive from TRBD1 or TRBD2 (5 bases each). CDR3 length: 15 amino acids. V dropped 0 bases and J dropped 7 bases, with 13 bases sitting between them. CDR1 and CDR2 from the germline V gene are SGHTA and FQGTGA. This CDR3 is CASSLTPGTENEQFF. CDR3 bases: TGTGCCAGCAGCTTAACTCCCGGGACGGAGAATGAGCAGTTCTTC.

This clonotype was recorded many times. V gene TRBV7-8 combines with J gene TRBJ2-3, with 7 bases identical to TRBD2. The CDR3 extends over 14 amino acids. V lost 4 bases, J lost 2 bases, and 3 bases stayed unmatched. Per germline, CDR1 SGHVS and CDR2 FQNEAQ. The CDR3 sequence is CASSSRDYTDTQYF. CDR3 DNA: TGTGCCAGCAGCTCCAGGGACTACACAGATACGCAGTATTTT.

This clonotype was recorded a few times. This chain connects TRBV9 to TRBJ2-3; perhaps TRBD2 as D (8 bases). The germline gives CDR1 SGDLS, CDR2 YYNGEE. The CDR3 totals 18 residues. Trimming took 2 bases from V and 5 from J, leaving 24 bases between them. CDR3 coding DNA: TGTGCCAGCAGCGTTTTATCGGGGGGGCCTAGGGGGCGAGATACGCAGTATTTT. This translates into CASSVLSGGPRGRDTQYF.